This T cell receptor (beta chain) was profiled in a study of blood T cell repertoires in COVID-19 (dated by TCRdb to 2020 to 2021). For the wider study: Samples from collaborators originated in the United States, Italy and Spain and spanned both the acute and convalescent phases of COVID-19. Where available, HLA class I and class II types were obtained from metadata supplied by the sample provider rather than from assay-based typing. The material from the prospective study consisted of cDNA or gDNA derived from T cells, B-cell-depleted T cells, or PBMCs. The sample metadata nearly always contained a de-identified subject ID, COVID-19 status, age in years and sex. The dataset comprised deeply sampled blood TCRbeta repertoires from subjects exposed to, actively infected with, or recovered from COVID-19. The repertoires were released in a freely available public database intended as a resource for research on the immune response to SARS-CoV-2. Samples came from the ongoing ImmuneRACE study (first 160 participants) plus 1,254 subjects from 6 global collaborators. Findings and caveats that apply to the study as a whole: How much clinical and demographic metadata was included differed by source and by participant, and the metadata was provided uncurated.

TCRbeta CDR3 regions were amplified from genomic DNA using the immunoSEQ Assay, a bias-controlled multiplex PCR. In the paper's pipeline: Within the assay, amplification of reference gene primers was used to estimate how many nucleated cells each sample contained. Sequence reads were collapsed and filtered to measure the absolute abundance of every unique TCRbeta CDR3 rearrangement. For each sample, productive Simpson clonality was calculated by taking the square root of Simpson's diversity index across productive rearrangements. TCRdb retrieved this table from immuneACCESS and kept in-frame rearrangements only. Not all clones are present; in checked studies, unresolved V genes account for under half, and no reason is known for the remainder. V, J and clone size are taken as reported in that table, and D and trimming were inferred from the DNA itself. Here the sample has fewer than 350,000 clones; 90% occur a single time. The ten most abundant clones make up more than 6% of the sample.

This clone has just one count. No cognate antigen has been identified for it. Base qualities are not at hand, and no much larger clone is one base apart. At one collaborating source in Seattle, patients were enrolled during active infection and were followed longitudinally through the course of disease. Whole blood was collected in K2EDTA tubes by collaborating institutions according to the institutions' own protocols. For TCRbeta analysis, collaborators shipped samples as frozen whole blood, isolated PBMCs, or DNA extracted from either of those sample types. The clonotype was recovered from a woman aged 25 to 39 with COVID-19, enrolled during active disease. The sample taken for sequencing was peripheral blood.

For the CDR3, the sequence is CASSSRAQGTEAFF. The nucleotides read TGCGCCAGCAGCTCCCGGGCCCAGGGGACTGAAGCTTTCTTT. The rearrangement combines TRBV5-1 with TRBJ1-1; the D gene is perhaps TRBD1, on 6 matching bases. Relative to germline, V is 3 bases shorter and J is 5 bases shorter, with 14 bases between their ends. Taken from cysteine to phenylalanine, the CDR3 has 14 residues. Only CDR3 DNA remains: 42 bases, in frame from the first base. The germline V gene supplies CDR1 SGHRS and CDR2 YFSETQ.